Here is one TCR beta chain with its context. Its antigen is still unknown. Base quality data are lacking; no much larger clone is found one base away. These data originate in a study of graft-versus-host responses after intestinal transplantation (dated by TCRdb to the early 2020s). Concerning the study at large: Recipients received multivisceral, liver-intestinal, or isolated intestinal transplants. Samples from a few later patients were sequenced in-house on an Illumina MiSeq with MiXCR processing rather than by the commercial service. Donor T cell macrochimerism was defined as a peak of at least 4% donor T cells among recipient peripheral blood mononuclear cells. The cohort enrolled 24 intestinal transplant recipients including one retransplant, and a few patients lacking pretransplant specimens were excluded. All recipients received anti-thymocyte globulin induction followed by maintenance tacrolimus and steroids for around three years. After intestinal transplantation, graft-versus-host and host-versus-graft alloreactive T cell clones in the graft, circulation and bone marrow were tracked using bulk TCR-beta CDR3 sequencing. Alloreactive clones were identified by sequencing pre-transplant mixed lymphocyte reaction products and comparing these products with unstimulated pre-transplant donor and recipient T cells. Overall results and qualifications from the work: Conclusions were limited by the relatively low number and heterogeneity of intestinal transplant patients. Early after transplant, peak levels of circulating GvH clones were found to be associated with declines in HvG clones. GvH clones were detected in recipient bone marrow, and some appeared earlier in ileal mucosa or blood, consistent with an intestinal mucosal origin. High GvH to HvG T cell clonal ratios were observed in the allografts of patients with donor T cell macrochimerism.

The trim is 5 bases for V and 6 bases for J, with a gap of 10 bases between the germline ends. CDR1 and CDR2, looked up from the germline V gene, are MNHEY and SVGAGI. The CDR3 numbers 13 residues from cysteine through phenylalanine. Solely the CDR3 DNA is kept, with 39 bases framed from the first base. The library was built by means of the immunoSEQ multiplex PCR assay. For most patients, genomic DNA was isolated with the Qiagen DNeasy Blood and Tissue Kit and sent frozen to Adaptive Biotechnologies for TCR sequencing. For most patients, high-throughput TCR-beta CDR3 sequencing of genomic DNA was performed by Adaptive Biotechnologies. The authors processed their data as follows. Adaptive's ImmunoSEQ software was the source of the TCR sequencing data for about 17 patients, while a few other patients were processed with MiXCR and VDJtools. CD4 versus CD8 sorting errors were corrected by removing sequences found in both subsets at a frequency ratio below 5:1. CDR3 nucleotide sequences shared by donor and recipient were removed because the origin of these sequences could not be assigned. To count as alloreactive, a clone needed at least 2-fold expansion over unstimulated cells and a minimum CFSE-low frequency of 0.002% (template counts) or 0.001% (read counts). Clones detected in sequenced pre-transplant spleen, lymph node, or MLR CFSE-low populations of the donor or recipient were defined as mappable. Cumulative frequency of alloreactive clones was calculated as a percentage of all sequences weighted by copy number. Imported from immuneACCESS, the table was reduced by TCRdb to in-frame sequences with V and J called. These copies leave out some clones; in studies compared against another copy, an unresolved V gene accounts for under half, and the cause of the remainder is not known. Clone size and the V and J calls come from that table; the DNA yielded D and trimming. The sample table shows around 100,000 clones, and about 92% are seen once. 0.95% to 1.5% of the sample belongs to the ten largest clones.

Reading the label with the study, this specimen's time point is: cells obtained before transplantation from donor or recipient. CD3+CD4+ and CD3+CD8+ populations were FACS-sorted from unstimulated pre-transplant donor and recipient cells taken from spleen or lymph nodes. The V gene is TRBV6-5 and the J gene is TRBJ2-2, with no confident D gene call. The clonotype originates from a human donor who was the organ donor for an intestinal transplant. The sample in question was unstimulated CD8+ T cells sorted from spleen or lymph node cells, obtained before transplant. CDR3 region: CASSPWKAGELFF. The DNA sequence follows: TGTGCCAGCAGTCCCTGGAAGGCCGGGGAGCTGTTTTTT.